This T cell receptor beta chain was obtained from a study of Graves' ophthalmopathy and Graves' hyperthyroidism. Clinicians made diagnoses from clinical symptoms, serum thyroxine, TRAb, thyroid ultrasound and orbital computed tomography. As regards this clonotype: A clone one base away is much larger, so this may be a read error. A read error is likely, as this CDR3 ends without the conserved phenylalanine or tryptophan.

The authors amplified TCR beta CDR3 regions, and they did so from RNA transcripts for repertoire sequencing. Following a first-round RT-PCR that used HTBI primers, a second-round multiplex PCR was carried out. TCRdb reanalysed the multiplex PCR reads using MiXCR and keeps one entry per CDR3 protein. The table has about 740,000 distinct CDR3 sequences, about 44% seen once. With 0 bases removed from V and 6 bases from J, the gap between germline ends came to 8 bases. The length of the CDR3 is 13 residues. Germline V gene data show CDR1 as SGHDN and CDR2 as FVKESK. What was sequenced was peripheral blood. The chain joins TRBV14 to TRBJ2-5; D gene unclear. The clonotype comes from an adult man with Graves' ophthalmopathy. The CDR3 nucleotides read TGTGCCAGCAGCCAAGATATGTACCAGACCCAGTACTGC. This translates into CASSQDMYQTQYC.